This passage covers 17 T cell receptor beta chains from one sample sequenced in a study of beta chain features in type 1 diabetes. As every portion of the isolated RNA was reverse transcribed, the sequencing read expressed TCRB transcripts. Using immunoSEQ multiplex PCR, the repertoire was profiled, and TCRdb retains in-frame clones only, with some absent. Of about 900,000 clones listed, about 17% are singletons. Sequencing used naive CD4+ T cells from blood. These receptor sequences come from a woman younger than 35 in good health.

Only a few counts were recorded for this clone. The CDR3 bases are TGTGCCAGCAGTGTGACGTGGTTCGATTCACCCCTCCACTTT. This codes for CASSVTWFDSPLHF. The chain combines TRBV2 with TRBJ1-6; unclear D gene. The CDR3 loop spans 14 amino acids. Germline V gene sequence: CDR1 SNHLY, CDR2 FYNNEI. The V end was cut by 4 bases, the J end by 8 bases, with 12 bases between.

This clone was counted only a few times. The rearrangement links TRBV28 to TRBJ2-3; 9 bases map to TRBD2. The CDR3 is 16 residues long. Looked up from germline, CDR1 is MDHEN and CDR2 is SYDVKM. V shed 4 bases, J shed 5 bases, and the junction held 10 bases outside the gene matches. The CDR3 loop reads CASSSGTSRLGDTQYF. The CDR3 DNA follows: TGTGCCAGCAGTTCCGGGACTAGCAGATTGGGAGATACGCAGTATTTT.

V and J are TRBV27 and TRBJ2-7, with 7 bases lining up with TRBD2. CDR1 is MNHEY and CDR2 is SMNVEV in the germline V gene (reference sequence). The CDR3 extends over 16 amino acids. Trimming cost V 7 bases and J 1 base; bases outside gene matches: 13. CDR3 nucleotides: TGTGCCAGCACCCCTCCAGCGGGAATAAGGTCCTACGAGCAGTACTTC. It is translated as CASTPPAGIRSYEQYF.

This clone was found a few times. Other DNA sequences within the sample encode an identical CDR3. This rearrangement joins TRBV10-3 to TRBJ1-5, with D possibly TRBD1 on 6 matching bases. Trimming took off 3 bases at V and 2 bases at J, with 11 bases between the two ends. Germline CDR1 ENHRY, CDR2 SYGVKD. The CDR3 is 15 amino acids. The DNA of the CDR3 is TGTGCCATCAGTGAACGGGGGCTGGGCAATCAGCCCCAGCATTTT. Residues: CAISERGLGNQPQHF.

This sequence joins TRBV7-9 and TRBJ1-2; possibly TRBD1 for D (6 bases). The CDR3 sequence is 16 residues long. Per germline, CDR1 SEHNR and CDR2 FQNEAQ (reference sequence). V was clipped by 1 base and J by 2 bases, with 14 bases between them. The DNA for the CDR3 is TGTGCCAGCAGCTTAGATGTGTGGACAGCGAACTATGGCTACACCTTC. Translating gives CASSLDVWTANYGYTF.

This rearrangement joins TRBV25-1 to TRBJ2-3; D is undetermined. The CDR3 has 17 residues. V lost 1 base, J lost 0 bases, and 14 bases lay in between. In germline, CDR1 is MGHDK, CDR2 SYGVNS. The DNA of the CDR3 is TGTGCCAGCAGTGAATTCCCCGGTGGTGGGAGCACAGATACGCAGTATTTT. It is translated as CASSEFPGGGSTDTQYF.

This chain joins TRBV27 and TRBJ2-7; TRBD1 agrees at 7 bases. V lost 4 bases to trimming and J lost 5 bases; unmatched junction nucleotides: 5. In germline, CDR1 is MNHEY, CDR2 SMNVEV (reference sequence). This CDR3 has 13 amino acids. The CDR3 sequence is CASSWGQSNEQYF. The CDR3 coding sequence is TGTGCCAGCAGTTGGGGACAGTCCAACGAGCAGTACTTC.

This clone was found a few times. CDR3 DNA sequence: TGTGCCAGTTTGGACTCGCTTGCAACTAATGAAAAACTGTTTTTT. Protein sequence: CASLDSLATNEKLFF. This chain links TRBV2 with TRBJ1-4; D remains ambiguous. Per germline, CDR1 SNHLY and CDR2 FYNNEI. Trimming pared 9 bases from V and 0 bases from J, leaving 14 bases between. The CDR3 has 15 residues.

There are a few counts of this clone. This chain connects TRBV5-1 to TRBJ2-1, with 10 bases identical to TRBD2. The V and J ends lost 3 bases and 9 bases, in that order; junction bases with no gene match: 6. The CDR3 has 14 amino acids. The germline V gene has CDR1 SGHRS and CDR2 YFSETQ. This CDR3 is CASSSLAGEGEQFF. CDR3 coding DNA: TGCGCCAGCAGCTCGCTAGCGGGAGAAGGTGAGCAGTTCTTC.

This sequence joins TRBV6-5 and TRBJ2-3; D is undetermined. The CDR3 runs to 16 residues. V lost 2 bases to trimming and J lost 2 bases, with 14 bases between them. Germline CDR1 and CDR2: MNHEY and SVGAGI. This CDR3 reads CASSYLPVLNTDTQYF. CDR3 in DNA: TGTGCCAGCAGTTACCTCCCAGTCCTAAACACAGATACGCAGTATTTT.

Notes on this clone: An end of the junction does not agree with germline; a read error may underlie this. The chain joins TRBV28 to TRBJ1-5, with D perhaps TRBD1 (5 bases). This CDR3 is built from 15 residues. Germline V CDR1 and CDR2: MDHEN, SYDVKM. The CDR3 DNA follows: TGTGCCAGCAGCCCTACGGGGCGGGGCAACCAGCCCCAGCATTTT. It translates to CASSPTGRGNQPQHF.

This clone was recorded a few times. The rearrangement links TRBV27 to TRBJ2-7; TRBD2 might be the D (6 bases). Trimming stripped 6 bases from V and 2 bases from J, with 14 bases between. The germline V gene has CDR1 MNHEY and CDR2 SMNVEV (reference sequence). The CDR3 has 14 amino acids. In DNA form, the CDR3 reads TGTGCCAGCAGGCCCGCTAGCGTTGCCTACGAGCAGTACTTC. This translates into CASRPASVAYEQYF.

The CDR3 DNA reads as TGTGCCAGCAGCGAGGGACGTTCCTCTGGGGCCAACGTCCTGACTTTC. Translation gives CASSEGRSSGANVLTF. The chain combines TRBV9 with TRBJ2-6; D is perhaps TRBD1 or TRBD2 (5 bases each). CDR1 is SGDLS and CDR2 is YYNGEE in the germline V gene. The ends were cut back, 3 bases at V and 0 bases at J, with 10 bases in the middle. CDR3 size: 16 residues. Drawing the rest from reference TRBV9 and TRBJ2-6, the complete variable domain is DSGVTQTPKHLITATGQRVTLRCSPRSGDLSVYWYQQSLDQGLQFLIQYYNGEERAKGNILERFSAQQFPDLHSELNLSSLELGDSALYFCASSEGRSSGANVLTFGAGSRLTVL.

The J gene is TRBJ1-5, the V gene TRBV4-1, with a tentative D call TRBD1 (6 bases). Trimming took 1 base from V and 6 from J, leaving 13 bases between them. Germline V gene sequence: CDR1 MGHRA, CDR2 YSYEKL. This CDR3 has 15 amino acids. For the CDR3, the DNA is TGCGCCAGCAGCCAAGGGACACAGGGACCTCAGCCCCAGCATTTT. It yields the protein CASSQGTQGPQPQHF.

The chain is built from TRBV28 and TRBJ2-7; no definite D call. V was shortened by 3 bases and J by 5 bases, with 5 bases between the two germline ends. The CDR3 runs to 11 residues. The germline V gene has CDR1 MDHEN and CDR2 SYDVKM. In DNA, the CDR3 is TGTGCCAGCAGTTTTTTTCACGAGCAGTACTTC. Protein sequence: CASSFFHEQYF.

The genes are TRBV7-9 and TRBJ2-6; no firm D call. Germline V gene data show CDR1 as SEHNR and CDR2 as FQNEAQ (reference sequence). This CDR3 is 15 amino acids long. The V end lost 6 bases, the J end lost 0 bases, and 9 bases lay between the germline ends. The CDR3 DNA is TGTGCCAGCAGACCCCCATTCTCTGGGGCCAACGTCCTGACTTTC. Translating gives CASRPPFSGANVLTF.

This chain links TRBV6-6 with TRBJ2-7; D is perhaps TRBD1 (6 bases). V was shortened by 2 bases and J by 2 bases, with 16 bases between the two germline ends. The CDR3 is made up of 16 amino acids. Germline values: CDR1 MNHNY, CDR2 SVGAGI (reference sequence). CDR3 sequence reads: CASSYPGSGQPYEQYF. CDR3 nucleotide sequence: TGTGCCAGCAGTTACCCGGGATCTGGACAGCCCTACGAGCAGTACTTC.